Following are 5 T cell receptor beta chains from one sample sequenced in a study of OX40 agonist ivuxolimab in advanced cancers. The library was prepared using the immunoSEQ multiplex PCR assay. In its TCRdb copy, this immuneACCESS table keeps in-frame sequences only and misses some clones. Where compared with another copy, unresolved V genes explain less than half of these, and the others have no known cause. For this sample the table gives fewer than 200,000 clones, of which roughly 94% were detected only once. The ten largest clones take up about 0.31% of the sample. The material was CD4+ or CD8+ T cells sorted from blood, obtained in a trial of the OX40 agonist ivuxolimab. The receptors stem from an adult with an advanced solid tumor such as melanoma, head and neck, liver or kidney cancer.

Written as DNA, the CDR3 is TGTGCCAGCTGGAGTTCTGAAGCTTTCTTT. Translated: CASWSSEAFF. The chain couples TRBV7-2 to TRBJ1-1; D is ambiguous. The V end lost 8 bases, the J end lost 6 bases, and 7 bases lay between the germline ends. The CDR3 has 10 residues. CDR1 SGHTA and CDR2 FQGNSA come from the germline V gene.

CDR3 amino acids: CASLGQNTGELFF. CDR3 coding DNA: TGTGCCAGCTTGGGGCAGAACACCGGGGAGCTGTTTTTT. This sequence joins TRBV5-8 and TRBJ2-2; TRBD1 is a possible D gene (5 bases). The CDR3 runs 13 residues. The V and J ends lost 7 bases and 1 base respectively, with 8 bases between them. Germline assignment: CDR1 SGHTS and CDR2 YDEGEE.

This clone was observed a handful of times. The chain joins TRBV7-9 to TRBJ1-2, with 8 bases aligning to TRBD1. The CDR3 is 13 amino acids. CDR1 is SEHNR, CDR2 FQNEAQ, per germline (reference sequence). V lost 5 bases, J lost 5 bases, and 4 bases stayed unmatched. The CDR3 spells CASSPQGAYGYTF. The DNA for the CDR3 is TGTGCCAGCAGCCCCCAGGGGGCGTATGGCTACACCTTC.

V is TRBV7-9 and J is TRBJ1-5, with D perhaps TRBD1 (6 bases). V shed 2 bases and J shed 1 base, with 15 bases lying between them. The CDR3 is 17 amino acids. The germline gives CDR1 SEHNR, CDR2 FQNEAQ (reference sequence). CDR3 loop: CASSLYPGQRSNQPQHF. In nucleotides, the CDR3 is TGTGCCAGCAGCTTATACCCCGGACAGAGAAGCAATCAGCCCCAGCATTTT.

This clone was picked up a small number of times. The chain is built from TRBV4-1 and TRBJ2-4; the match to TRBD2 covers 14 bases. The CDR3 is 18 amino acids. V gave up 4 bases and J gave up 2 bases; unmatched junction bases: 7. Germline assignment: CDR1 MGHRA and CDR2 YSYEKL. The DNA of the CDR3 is TGCGCCAGCAGCCCCGGACTAGCGGGAGGCCTGTCCAAAAACATTCAGTACTTC. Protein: CASSPGLAGGLSKNIQYF.